These 22 T cell receptor beta chains originate from one sample sequenced in a study of T cell clones after liver transplantation. TCRdb's table, derived via immunoSEQ multiplex PCR, lists solely in-frame clones and lacks some. Altogether about 45,000 clones are present, 85% to 90% being singletons, with the ten largest covering more than 2%. Sequenced here: CD4+ T cells from blood, sampled 24 months after liver transplant. The receptors were sampled from a human patient who received a liver transplant. Some T cells may be transferred from the graft donor.

The V gene is TRBV28, the J gene TRBJ2-5; 10 bases are shared with TRBD1. The germline V gene has CDR1 MDHEN and CDR2 SYDVKM. The CDR3 consists of 17 residues. V was clipped by 5 bases and J by 5 bases; unmatched bases: 14. The CDR3 is CASSPTPRQGARETQYF. The CDR3 nucleotides are TGTGCCAGCAGTCCCACCCCCAGACAGGGGGCCAGGGAGACCCAGTACTTC.

The chain couples TRBV28 to TRBJ2-4, with D unclear. The CDR3 sequence is 15 residues long. Trimming cost V 3 bases and J 0 bases, with 9 bases left between them. The germline gives CDR1 MDHEN, CDR2 SYDVKM. CDR3 protein: CASSLGRVAKNIQYF. CDR3 coding DNA: TGTGCCAGCAGTTTGGGCCGGGTAGCCAAAAACATTCAGTACTTC. Combining the CDR3 with reference TRBV28 and TRBJ2-4 gives the whole variable domain DVKVTQSSRYLVKRTGEKVFLECVQDMDHENMFWYRQDPGLGLRLIYFSYDVKMKEKGDIPEGYSVSREKKERFSLILESASTNQTSMYLCASSLGRVAKNIQYFGAGTRLSVL.

The chain links TRBV18 to TRBJ1-1; maybe TRBD1 (5 bases). Germline V CDR1 and CDR2: KGHSH, LQKENI. V lost 0 bases and J lost 1, with 9 bases in between. This CDR3 has 15 amino acids. CDR3 DNA sequence: TGTGCCAGCTCACCACCCAAGGGACCGAACACTGAAGCTTTCTTT. It encodes CASSPPKGPNTEAFF.

The chain is built from TRBV18 and TRBJ2-2, with a tentative D call TRBD2 (6 bases). The germline gives CDR1 KGHSH, CDR2 LQKENI. This CDR3 has 17 residues. Trimming took 3 bases from V and 3 from J, leaving 17 bases between them. CDR3 coding DNA: TGTGCCAGCTCACCGGGGGGTCGGCAGACTTACACCGGGGAGCTGTTTTTT. This encodes CASSPGGRQTYTGELFF.

The V and J genes are TRBV7-2 and TRBJ2-2; no clear D. Germline-derived CDR1 and CDR2 are SGHTA and FQGNSA. The CDR3 has 13 amino acids. Trimming left V 4 bases short and J 2 bases short, with 5 bases between. CDR3 nucleotide sequence: TGTGCCAGCAGCTCCACAAACACCGGGGAGCTGTTTTTT. This sequence encodes CASSSTNTGELFF.

This chain joins TRBV6-6 and TRBJ2-1, with 8 bases aligning to TRBD2. J was trimmed by 9 bases and V by 2 bases; bases with no gene match: 12. CDR3 length equals 16 residues. Germline-derived CDR1 and CDR2 are MNHNY and SVGAGI (reference sequence). The CDR3 nucleotides are TGTGCCAGCAGTTACGGGCTGTCCTCGGGAGGGGGTGAGCAGTTCTTC. Its translation is CASSYGLSSGGGEQFF.

The V call is TRBV25-1, the J call TRBJ1-6; D possibly corresponds to TRBD1 (5 bases). The germline V and J ends were trimmed by 0 bases and 9 bases, with 6 bases remaining between them. The CDR3 has 13 residues. Germline loops: CDR1 MGHDK, CDR2 SYGVNS. CDR3 nucleotides: TGTGCCAGCAGTGAATATAGGGGTTCACCCCTCCACTTT. Protein sequence: CASSEYRGSPLHF.

This sequence joins TRBV11-2 and TRBJ2-7; 7 nucleotides match TRBD1. The germline V gene has CDR1 SGHAT and CDR2 FQNNGV. CDR3 length: 17 residues. V was pared by 2 bases and J by 2 bases, with 12 bases of the junction left unmatched. CDR3 coding DNA: TGTGCCAGCAGCTTATCCCTTACGACAGGGACAACCTACGAGCAGTACTTC. It yields the protein CASSLSLTTGTTYEQYF.

The CDR3 loop is CASSLAGTTNTGELFF. CDR3 nucleotides: TGTGCCAGCAGCTTAGCCGGGACAACGAACACCGGGGAGCTGTTTTTT. This chain links TRBV11-2 with TRBJ2-2, with D possibly TRBD1 on 6 matching bases. V shed 1 base and J shed 0 bases, with 9 bases lying between them. This CDR3 spans 16 amino acids. The germline V gene has CDR1 SGHAT and CDR2 FQNNGV.

V gene TRBV5-1 combines with J gene TRBJ2-5; D perhaps matches TRBD1 (6 bases). Germline CDR1 and CDR2: SGHRS and YFSETQ. The V and J ends lost 9 bases and 4 bases respectively, with 16 bases between them. The CDR3 spans 13 residues. The CDR3 sequence: CATGITGLETQYF. The CDR3 bases are TGCGCCACCGGAATCACAGGGTTAGAGACCCAGTACTTC.

This rearrangement joins TRBV7-6 to TRBJ1-6, with D possibly matching TRBD1 (5 bases). CDR3 length equals 15 residues. V lost 5 bases to trimming and J lost 0 bases, with 8 bases between them. CDR1 is SGHVS, CDR2 FNYEAQ, per germline. CDR3 DNA: TGTGCCAGCAGCCCGGACACCTCCTATAATTCACCCCTCCACTTT. This codes for CASSPDTSYNSPLHF.

The chain combines TRBV9 with TRBJ2-2, with D uncertain. CDR3 length equals 13 residues. The germline V gene has CDR1 SGDLS and CDR2 YYNGEE. Trimming shortened V by 0 bases and J by 4 bases, and 4 bases separated the two germline ends. CDR3 sequence reads: CASSVDGTGELFF. For the CDR3, the DNA is TGTGCCAGCAGCGTAGACGGCACCGGGGAGCTGTTTTTT.

This chain links TRBV6-6 with TRBJ2-3; tentative D call: TRBD1 (5 bases). Looked up from germline, CDR1 is MNHNY and CDR2 is SVGAGI (reference sequence). Trimming stripped 2 bases from V and 3 bases from J, with 12 bases between. CDR3 length: 15 residues. The CDR3 sequence: CASSYGVAGTDTQYF. CDR3 bases: TGTGCCAGCAGTTACGGGGTGGCAGGGACAGATACGCAGTATTTT.

The gene calls are TRBV2 and TRBJ2-7; D call uncertain. The CDR3 loop spans 13 amino acids. The germline V gene has CDR1 SNHLY and CDR2 FYNNEI. V was clipped by 4 bases and J by 2 bases, with 9 bases between them. CDR3 sequence (DNA): TGTGCCAGCAGTGGAGGCGGCACCTACGAGCAGTACTTC. Protein: CASSGGGTYEQYF.

The chain combines TRBV27 with TRBJ1-4, with D unresolved. Germline CDR1 reads MNHEY; CDR2 reads SMNVEV (reference sequence). The CDR3 length is 14 residues. The V end was cut by 6 bases, the J end by 7 bases, with 15 bases between. The CDR3 loop is CASSELSTSEKLFF. DNA for the CDR3: TGTGCCAGCAGCGAACTATCAACCTCTGAAAAACTGTTTTTT.

The chain joins TRBV5-1 to TRBJ2-3, with 7 bases that match TRBD1. This CDR3 region has 14 residues. Germline V CDR1 and CDR2: SGHRS, YFSETQ. V was pared by 5 bases and J by 2 bases, with 5 bases of the junction left unmatched. CDR3 region: CASRPGQYTDTQYF. The CDR3 DNA follows: TGCGCCAGCAGACCGGGACAGTACACAGATACGCAGTATTTT.

The rearrangement joins TRBV29-1 to TRBJ1-4; weak D call: TRBD1 (5 bases). The CDR3 is 15 residues long. Trimming took 4 bases from V and 6 from J, leaving 18 bases between them. Germline loops: CDR1 SQVTM, CDR2 ANQGSEA. CDR3 coding DNA: TGCAGCGTTGCACCCCACGGGGCTAGGGATGAAAAACTGTTTTTT. The encoded protein is CSVAPHGARDEKLFF.

The V and J genes are TRBV6-1 and TRBJ2-4; D unresolved. V was trimmed by 0 bases and J by 0 bases, leaving 9 bases between them. Per the germline V gene, CDR1 is MNHNS and CDR2 is SASEGT. There are 16 residues in the CDR3. The CDR3 coding sequence is TGTGCCAGCAGTGAAGCGCTCCTAATAGCCAAAAACATTCAGTACTTC. Its protein is CASSEALLIAKNIQYF.

V usage is TRBV15 and J usage is TRBJ1-1; D not certain. V was pared by 1 base and J by 1 base, with 4 bases between. The CDR3 length is 13 residues. The germline CDR1 and CDR2 sequences are LNHNV and YYDKDF (reference sequence). In nucleotides, the CDR3 is TGTGCCACCAGCAGAGGACCGAACACTGAAGCTTTCTTT. It encodes CATSRGPNTEAFF.

The chain uses TRBV18 and TRBJ2-7; D might be TRBD2 (6 bases). Trimming took off 3 bases at V and 6 bases at J, with 9 bases between the two ends. In germline, CDR1 is KGHSH, CDR2 LQKENI. The CDR3 consists of 12 residues. The CDR3 here is CASSPFGGEQYF. The CDR3 coding sequence is TGTGCCAGCTCACCGTTCGGGGGCGAGCAGTACTTC.

This chain links TRBV19 with TRBJ2-1, with TRBD2 as a possible D gene (6 bases). V lost 6 bases and J lost 9, with 18 bases in between. This CDR3 is 14 amino acids long. Germline assignment: CDR1 LNHDA and CDR2 SQIVND (reference sequence). CDR3 sequence (DNA): TGTGCCAGTAGGGTCTTGGAGGGCCGGGTTGAGCAGTTCTTC. Encoded protein: CASRVLEGRVEQFF.

The chain is built from TRBV5-1 and TRBJ2-5; D is perhaps TRBD1 (5 bases). CDR3 length equals 13 residues. CDR1 SGHRS and CDR2 YFSETQ come from the germline V gene. Trimming left V 2 bases short and J 5 bases short, with 10 bases between. CDR3: CASSLGHGETQYF. In DNA, the CDR3 is TGCGCCAGCAGCTTAGGACATGGGGAGACCCAGTACTTC.